A single sample is the source of the 15 T cell receptor beta chains below, sequenced in a study of cytotoxic CD8 clonotypes in ibrutinib-treated CLL. Profiled with immunoSEQ multiplex PCR; TCRdb holds only in-frame clones, not every one. The sample has some 200,000 clones; roughly 65% are singletons. The sequenced sample was PBMCs, obtained after 12 months of ibrutinib treatment. These receptors were collected from a human donor with chronic lymphocytic leukemia.

V is TRBV28 and J is TRBJ1-1; D is unclear. Germline V gene data show CDR1 as MDHEN and CDR2 as SYDVKM. The CDR3 totals 17 residues. Trimming cost V 6 bases and J 0 bases, with 20 bases left between them. The CDR3 loop reads CASRRPTLAGMNTEAFF. CDR3 nucleotides: TGTGCCAGCAGACGACCCACCCTTGCGGGCATGAACACTGAAGCTTTCTTT.

The chain joins TRBV5-5 to TRBJ2-7; D is undetermined. V dropped 4 bases and J dropped 4 bases, with 24 bases sitting between them. The CDR3 covers 17 residues. Germline CDR1 reads SGHKS; CDR2 reads YYEKEE (reference sequence). The CDR3 region is CASSTEYRGRLKYEQYF. CDR3 sequence (DNA): TGTGCCAGCAGCACGGAGTATCGCGGCAGGTTAAAATACGAGCAGTACTTC.

This chain joins TRBV7-8 and TRBJ2-3; 9 nucleotides align to TRBD2. The germline V gene encodes CDR1 SGHVS and CDR2 FQNEAQ. The CDR3 extends over 17 amino acids. V dropped 4 bases and J dropped 6; count of bases not matched to a gene: 14. DNA of the CDR3: TGTGCCAGCAGCTCCAGACTAGCGGACTTCAGTTTGGATACGCAGTATTTT. The encoded protein is CASSSRLADFSLDTQYF.

A few counts support this clone. V and J are TRBV19 and TRBJ1-3; D unclear. The ends were cut back, 3 bases at V and 0 bases at J, with 9 bases in the middle. The germline CDR1 and CDR2 sequences are LNHDA and SQIVND (reference sequence). The CDR3 length is 15 residues. The CDR3, as DNA: TGTGCCAGTAGTATTGCCGCCTACTCTGGAAACACCATATATTTT. Residues: CASSIAAYSGNTIYF.

The chain carries TRBV27 and TRBJ1-5; the D gene is possibly TRBD1 (6 bases). The CDR3 covers 14 residues. In germline, CDR1 is MNHEY, CDR2 SMNVEV (reference sequence). Trimming cost V 3 bases and J 3 bases, with 9 bases left between them. CDR3 bases: TGTGCCAGCAGTTTGCGGGACACCAATCAGCCCCAGCATTTT. This sequence encodes CASSLRDTNQPQHF.

The chain combines TRBV29-1 with TRBJ1-4, with a possible D match to TRBD1 (6 bases). CDR1 SQVTM and CDR2 ANQGSEA come from the germline V gene. The V gene lost 3 bases and the J gene lost 5 bases, with 10 bases spanning the gap. The CDR3 is 13 amino acids. The DNA of the CDR3 is TGCAGCGTTGAGGGGGACAAGAATGAAAAACTGTTTTTT. Its translation: CSVEGDKNEKLFF.

This clone turned up a few times. This chain uses TRBV6-6 with TRBJ1-1, with D unresolved. CDR1 is MNHNY and CDR2 is SVGAGI in the germline V gene (reference sequence). This CDR3 region has 15 residues. V was pared by 5 bases and J by 3 bases, with 16 bases between. The CDR3 is CASSLRLLRDTEAFF. The CDR3 nucleotides are TGTGCCAGCAGTCTCCGACTGTTACGGGACACTGAAGCTTTCTTT.

The chain couples TRBV7-2 to TRBJ1-1; D remains ambiguous. The germline V gene has CDR1 SGHTA and CDR2 FQGNSA. The CDR3 is made up of 15 amino acids. Trimming pared 6 bases from V and 4 bases from J, leaving 18 bases between. The chain's CDR3 is CASRTQSGLGTEAFF. CDR3 nucleotide sequence: TGTGCCAGCAGGACCCAGAGCGGGCTTGGCACTGAAGCTTTCTTT.

This clone was seen only once. This rearrangement joins TRBV29-1 to TRBJ2-1; 13 bases map to TRBD2. Unmatched junction bases numbered 4, after V lost 5 bases and J lost 6 bases. CDR3 size: 14 residues. The germline gives CDR1 SQVTM, CDR2 ANQGSEA. Here the CDR3 DNA reads TGCAGCGTTTCACTAGCGGGAGGGCTCAATGAGCAGTTCTTC. Its translation is CSVSLAGGLNEQFF.

This sequence joins TRBV7-2 and TRBJ2-5, with D maybe TRBD2 (7 bases). V lost 0 bases and J 1 base, leaving 15 bases between the germline ends. Germline CDR1 SGHTA, CDR2 FQGNSA. The CDR3 is 17 residues long. The CDR3, as DNA: TGTGCCAGCAGCTTAGCTTGGAGAGGGGGGGGCCAAGAGACCCAGTACTTC. It codes for CASSLAWRGGGQETQYF.

This chain connects TRBV7-2 to TRBJ1-3; a weak D match, TRBD1 (5 bases). The germline V gene has CDR1 SGHTA and CDR2 FQGNSA. The V end lost 4 bases, the J end lost 0 bases, and 16 bases lay between the germline ends. This CDR3 contains 17 residues. The CDR3 sequence: CASSSGSGPSSGNTIYF. CDR3 DNA: TGTGCCAGCAGCTCAGGGTCGGGACCATCCTCTGGAAACACCATATATTTT. The full variable domain, its missing parts supplied by reference TRBV7-2 and TRBJ1-3, is GAGVSQSPSNKVTEKGKDVELRCDPISGHTALYWYRQSLGQGLEFLIYFQGNSAPDKSGLPSDRFSAERTGGSVSTLTIQRTQQEDSAVYLCASSSGSGPSSGNTIYFGEGSWLTVV.

V is TRBV5-1 and J is TRBJ1-1; D remains unclear. Germline CDR1 SGHRS, CDR2 YFSETQ. V lost 0 bases to trimming and J lost 5 bases, with 14 bases between them. CDR3 length equals 15 residues. The CDR3 protein is CASSLVRQAGTEAFF. CDR3 DNA sequence: TGCGCCAGCAGCTTGGTACGGCAGGCGGGAACTGAAGCTTTCTTT.

The rearrangement links TRBV2 to TRBJ1-1; 7 nucleotides match TRBD1. The CDR3 sequence is 15 residues long. Trimming at V came to 3 bases and at J to 4 bases, leaving 8 bases not matched to a gene. Germline V gene lookup returns CDR1 SNHLY and CDR2 FYNNEI. DNA of the CDR3: TGTGCCAGCAGTGAGAGTCGGCAGGGGGTCACTGAAGCTTTCTTT. It translates to CASSESRQGVTEAFF.

This clone was observed once. This chain links TRBV11-2 with TRBJ2-7; 14 bases line up with TRBD2. CDR1 and CDR2 (germline): SGHAT, FQNNGV. J lost 7 bases, V lost 1 base, and 6 bases had no gene match. This CDR3 is built from 16 residues. This chain's CDR3 is CASSLGLAGGPEEQYF. The CDR3 region has the DNA TGTGCCAGCAGCTTAGGACTAGCGGGGGGGCCTGAAGAGCAGTACTTC.

Here the CDR3 DNA reads TGTGCCAGCAGCGGGACAGGCTACGAGCAGTACTTC. Residues: CASSGTGYEQYF. The V call is TRBV5-8, the J call TRBJ2-7, with 8 bases lining up with TRBD1. The CDR3 runs to 12 residues. Germline CDR1 is SGHTS and CDR2 is YDEGEE. V dropped 4 bases and J dropped 3; count of bases not matched to a gene: 0.